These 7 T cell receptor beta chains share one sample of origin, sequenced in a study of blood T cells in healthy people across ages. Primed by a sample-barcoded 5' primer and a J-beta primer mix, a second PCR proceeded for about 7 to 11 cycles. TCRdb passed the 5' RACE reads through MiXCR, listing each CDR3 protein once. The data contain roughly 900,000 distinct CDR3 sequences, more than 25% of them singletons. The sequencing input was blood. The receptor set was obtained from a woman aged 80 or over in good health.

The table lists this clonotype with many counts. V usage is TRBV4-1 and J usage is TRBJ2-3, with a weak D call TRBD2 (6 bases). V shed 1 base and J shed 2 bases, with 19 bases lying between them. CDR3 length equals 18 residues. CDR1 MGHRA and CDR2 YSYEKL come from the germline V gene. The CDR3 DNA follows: TGCGCCAGCAGCCAAGTGACTGGTTGGCGGGGAGACACAGATACGCAGTATTTT. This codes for CASSQVTGWRGDTDTQYF.

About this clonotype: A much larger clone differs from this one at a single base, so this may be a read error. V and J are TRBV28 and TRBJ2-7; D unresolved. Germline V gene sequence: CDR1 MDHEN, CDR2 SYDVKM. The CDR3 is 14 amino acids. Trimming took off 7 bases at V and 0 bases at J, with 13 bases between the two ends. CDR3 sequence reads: CASNPRRNSYEQYF. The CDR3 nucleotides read TGTGCCAGCAATCCTAGGCGTAACTCCTACGAGCAGTACTTC.

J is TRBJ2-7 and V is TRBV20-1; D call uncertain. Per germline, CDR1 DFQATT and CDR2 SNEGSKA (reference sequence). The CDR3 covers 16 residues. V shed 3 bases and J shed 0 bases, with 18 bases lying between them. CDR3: CSARERWGPSSYEQYF. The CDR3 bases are TGCAGTGCTAGGGAAAGATGGGGTCCCAGCTCCTACGAGCAGTACTTC.

The CDR3 reads CSAPGLAGRTTDTQYF. In nucleotides, the CDR3 is TGCAGTGCGCCGGGACTAGCGGGGAGGACCACAGATACGCAGTATTTT. The genes are TRBV20-1 and TRBJ2-3, with TRBD2 matching 13 bases. The CDR3 length is 16 residues. Germline V lookup: CDR1 DFQATT, CDR2 SNEGSKA (reference sequence). V shed 6 bases, J shed 2 bases, and the junction held 8 bases outside the gene matches.

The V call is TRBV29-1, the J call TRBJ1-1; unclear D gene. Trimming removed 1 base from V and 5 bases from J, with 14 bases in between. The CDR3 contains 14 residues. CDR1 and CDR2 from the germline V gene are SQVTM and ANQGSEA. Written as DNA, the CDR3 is TGCAGCGTTGAAGCGGGAAGCCTGGGGACTGAAGCTTTCTTT. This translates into CSVEAGSLGTEAFF.

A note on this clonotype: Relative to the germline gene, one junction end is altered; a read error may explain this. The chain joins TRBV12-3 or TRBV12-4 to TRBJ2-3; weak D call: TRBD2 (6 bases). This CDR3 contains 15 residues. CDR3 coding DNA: TGTGCCAGCAGGAGCCCGGGACTTTACGCAGATGCGCAGTATTTT. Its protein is CASRSPGLYADAQYF.

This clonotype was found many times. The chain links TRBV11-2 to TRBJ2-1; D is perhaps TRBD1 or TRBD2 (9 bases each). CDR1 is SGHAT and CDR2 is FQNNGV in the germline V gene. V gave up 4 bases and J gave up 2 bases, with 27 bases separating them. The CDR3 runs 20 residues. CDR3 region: CASSSIRRRGGQGPYNEQFF. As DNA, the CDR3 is TGTGCCAGCAGCTCCATCCGACGGCGGGGGGGACAGGGCCCCTACAATGAGCAGTTCTTC.